The 14 T cell receptor beta chains below were found in one sample sequenced in a study of naive and memory T cell subsets. General study findings and limits: A few larger clonotypes appeared in naive repertoires, especially CD8, possibly memory cells re-expressing CD45RA.

Two oligonucleotides, mixed equimolar, formed the beta constant-region primer covering TRBC1 and TRBC2. Ligated cDNA was amplified by four rounds of PCR with nested alpha and beta constant-region primers and SP2. TCRdb itself ran the UMI-ligation and nested PCR reads through MiXCR, one entry per CDR3 protein. The table has 120,000 to 150,000 distinct CDR3 sequences, 22% seen once. These receptors have no identified antigens. Specimen: naive CD4+ T cells from blood. The receptors stem from a human donor in good health.

The chain joins TRBV20-1 to TRBJ1-2; TRBD1 agrees at 10 bases. CDR1 is DFQATT, CDR2 SNEGSKA, per germline (reference sequence). V lost 8 bases, J lost 4 bases, and 10 bases stayed unmatched. The CDR3 loop spans 14 amino acids. The CDR3 loop is CSTTIGQGGYGYTF. The CDR3 DNA sequence: TGCAGTACTACAATCGGACAGGGGGGCTATGGCTACACCTTC.

The chain carries TRBV7-9 and TRBJ1-6; TRBD1 aligns across 7 bases. The germline gives CDR1 SEHNR, CDR2 FQNEAQ (reference sequence). Trimming at V came to 5 bases and at J to 10 bases, leaving 8 bases not matched to a gene. The CDR3 totals 14 residues. Here the CDR3 DNA reads TGTGCCAGCAGCCCCTCGACAGGGTCGTCACCCCTCCACTTT. This codes for CASSPSTGSSPLHF.

This clonotype was seen repeatedly, ten times or more. This sequence joins TRBV5-6 and TRBJ2-1; maybe TRBD1 (5 bases). CDR1 and CDR2 (germline): SGHDT, YYEEEE. The CDR3 has 13 residues. V was shortened by 1 base and J by 8 bases, with 10 bases between the two germline ends. CDR3 region: CASSLNRLDEQFF. The CDR3 DNA follows: TGTGCCAGCAGCTTGAACAGGCTGGATGAGCAGTTCTTC.

The rearrangement joins TRBV5-6 to TRBJ2-7; 11 bases match TRBD2. Germline assignment: CDR1 SGHDT and CDR2 YYEEEE. This CDR3 has 14 amino acids. V was clipped by 4 bases and J by 3 bases; unmatched bases: 3. The CDR3 sequence: CASSRGLADYEQYF. As DNA, the CDR3 is TGTGCCAGCAGCAGGGGACTAGCGGACTACGAGCAGTACTTC.

This clonotype occurred many times. This chain connects TRBV10-3 to TRBJ1-1; TRBD1 agrees at 9 bases. From germline, CDR1 is ENHRY and CDR2 SYGVKD. CDR3 size: 14 residues. V dropped 7 bases and J dropped 2; count of bases not matched to a gene: 5. The CDR3 region is CAITMGQGNTEAFF. As DNA, the CDR3 is TGTGCCATCACCATGGGACAGGGTAACACTGAAGCTTTCTTT.

This clonotype came up a few times. The rearrangement links TRBV12-3 or TRBV12-4 to TRBJ1-2; no firm D call. V lost 3 bases to trimming and J lost 0 bases, with 11 bases between them. This CDR3 has 15 amino acids. The CDR3 nucleotides read TGTGCCAGCAGTTTCGGGGTCTGGGCTAACTATGGCTACACCTTC. This codes for CASSFGVWANYGYTF.

The genes are TRBV7-8 and TRBJ2-7, with 7 nucleotides matching TRBD2. CDR1 is SGHVS and CDR2 is FQNEAQ in the germline V gene. The junction had 12 bases not matched to a gene; V was cut back by 5 bases and J by 2 bases. The CDR3 totals 16 residues. The CDR3 nucleotides are TGTGCCAGCAGCGCGTCGACTAGCCACGTCGCCTACGAGCAGTACTTC. Its translation: CASSASTSHVAYEQYF. Full variable domain (missing parts from reference TRBV7-8 and TRBJ2-7): GAGVSQSPRYKVAKRGQDVALRCDPISGHVSLFWYQQALGQGPEFLTYFQNEAQLDKSGLPSDRFFAERPEGSVSTLKIQRTQQEDSAVYLCASSASTSHVAYEQYFGPGTRLTVT.

V is TRBV15 and J is TRBJ1-3; D uncertain. The CDR3 has 16 amino acids. The germline gives CDR1 LNHNV, CDR2 YYDKDF (reference sequence). The V and J ends lost 1 base and 2 bases respectively, with 12 bases between them. The CDR3 DNA is TGTGCCACCAGCAGAGTCCGGACCACGACTGGAAACACCATATATTTT. Its protein product is CATSRVRTTTGNTIYF.

In its sample, this clonotype was seen many times. The chain carries TRBV12-5 and TRBJ2-2; tentatively, D is TRBD2 (6 bases). V lost 4 bases, J lost 4 bases, and 10 bases lay in between. This CDR3 region has 14 residues. Germline values: CDR1 LGHNT, CDR2 FRNRAP. The CDR3 loop reads CASGWRTTTGELFF. CDR3 sequence (DNA): TGTGCTAGTGGTTGGCGGACTACCACCGGGGAGCTGTTTTTT.

This chain connects TRBV5-1 to TRBJ1-2; a possible D gene is TRBD1 (5 bases). Trimming stripped 5 bases from V and 6 bases from J, with 17 bases between. The CDR3 is 14 amino acids. Germline V gene data show CDR1 as SGHRS and CDR2 as YFSETQ. The CDR3 region is CASSVGASWNGYTF. CDR3 coding DNA: TGCGCCAGCAGTGTTGGGGCGTCTTGGAATGGCTACACCTTC.

This rearrangement joins TRBV18 to TRBJ2-4, with 9 bases lining up with TRBD1. This CDR3 has 18 amino acids. Trimming at V came to 4 bases and at J to 0 bases, leaving 10 bases not matched to a gene. CDR1 KGHSH and CDR2 LQKENI come from the germline V gene. This CDR3 is CASSQPDRGGLAKNIQYF. CDR3 in DNA: TGTGCCAGCTCACAACCGGACAGGGGAGGACTAGCCAAAAACATTCAGTACTTC.

There are a few counts of this clonotype. J is TRBJ2-1 and V is TRBV6-1; 8 bases are shared with TRBD2. The ends lost 4 bases at V and 9 bases at J; junction bases unmatched: 8. Germline CDR1 and CDR2: MNHNS and SASEGT. The CDR3 is made up of 14 amino acids. For the CDR3, the DNA is TGTGCCAGCAGTGGAAATGTAGCGGGAAGTGAGCAGTTCTTC. It yields the protein CASSGNVAGSEQFF.

This clonotype was seen a handful of times. The gene calls are TRBV5-1 and TRBJ2-1, with TRBD2 matching over 7 bases. This CDR3 has 13 residues. With 5 bases clipped from V and 9 bases from J, the junction kept 8 bases outside the gene matches. The germline CDR1 and CDR2 sequences are SGHRS and YFSETQ. CDR3: CASRTGTTGEQFF. CDR3 sequence (DNA): TGCGCCAGCAGGACGGGGACTACAGGTGAGCAGTTCTTC.

This clonotype was found once. The chain couples TRBV30 to TRBJ2-7; D perhaps matches TRBD2 (5 bases). V lost 2 bases and J lost 2, with 7 bases in between. Per germline, CDR1 GTSNPN and CDR2 SVGIG (reference sequence). The CDR3 spans 12 residues. The CDR3 DNA sequence: TGTGCCTGGAGTACCGGGACCTACGAGCAGTACTTC. Translated, it gives CAWSTGTYEQYF.